This is a list of T cell receptor beta chains from one sample in a study of regulatory T cells in long-lasting Graves disease. TCRdb itself ran the multiplex PCR reads through MiXCR, one entry per CDR3 protein. Here the sample spans more than 400,000 distinct CDR3 sequences, about a sixth being singletons. This sample was also put to use in a study of T cells in Graves' hyperthyroidism and ophthalmopathy.

Sequenced here: peripheral blood mononuclear cells (PBMCs), sampled at new diagnosis, from a patient treated with antithyroid drugs. All receptors derive from a woman aged 25 to 45 with Graves disease. Both conserved end residues are part of each CDR3. Fields, in order: J gene, D gene, V gene, clone size, CDR3 DNA, CDR3 protein. The D gene is left open where the match is weak. A clone size is listed for some rows: how often the clone was seen (once, few, many), or a class if it is expanded.

>TRBJ2-7|NA|TRBV27|many
TGTGCCAGCAGTTCCCAAACTAGTTTCTACGAGCAGTACTTC
CASSSQTSFYEQYF
>TRBJ2-7|TRBD2|TRBV11-2|many
TGTGCCAGCAGCTCCACTAGCGGGAGTATGCGGTTGAACTACGAGCAGTACTTC
CASSSTSGSMRLNYEQYF
>TRBJ2-3|TRBD2|TRBV2|many
TGTGCCATCGGGAGGAGTAGCGGAATCACAGATACGCAGTATTTT
CAIGRSSGITDTQYF
>TRBJ1-4|TRBD1|TRBV6-1|NA
TGTGCCAGCACCGCAGGGGGGGAGTTGTTTTTT
CASTAGGELFF
>TRBJ2-7|NA|TRBV10-3|many
TGTGCCATCAGCTCGGGACCCGCTCACCTTTGGAGCTACGAGCAGTACTTC
CAISSGPAHLWSYEQYF
>TRBJ2-3|NA|TRBV27|NA
TGTGCCAGCAGCCTACTTCGGGACCCCGGCGGCGGAGATACGCAGTATTTT
CASSLLRDPGGGDTQYF
>TRBJ2-3|NA|TRBV7-9|NA
TGTGCCAGCAGTTACCCGTCGCGATGGGCCCCATCTCCTAGCACAGATACGCAGTATTTT
CASSYPSRWAPSPSTDTQYF
>TRBJ1-4|NA|TRBV20-1|NA
TGCAGTGCTAGTGGGGGGACGCGGTATTCAACTAATGAAAAACTGTTTTTT
CSASGGTRYSTNEKLFF
>TRBJ2-1|NA|TRBV12-3/TRBV12-4|many
TGTGCCAGCAGTCTAGTTATCCAGGGACTTGAGCAGTTCTTC
CASSLVIQGLEQFF
>TRBJ2-5|NA|TRBV6-2/TRBV6-3|once
TGTGCCAGCAGTTACCTTGGATCCCAAGAGACCCAGTACTTC
CASSYLGSQETQYF
>TRBJ2-1|NA|TRBV2|many
TGTGCCAGCCTAGGAGGGGGCGCCAATGAGCAGTTCTTC
CASLGGGANEQFF
>TRBJ2-2|TRBD2|TRBV6-2/TRBV6-3|many
TGTGCCAGCAGCTCTAGCGGGAGGGATACCGGGGAGCTGTTTTTT
CASSSSGRDTGELFF
>TRBJ2-3|NA|TRBV6-2/TRBV6-3|NA
TGTGCCAGCAGTTACGGTCGTCCCCCACGTCCACTCCGTTTT
CASSYGRPPRPLRF
>TRBJ2-7|NA|TRBV27|many
TGTGCCAGCAGTTTAAGGCCAGCGAGCTCCTACGAGCAGTACTTC
CASSLRPASSYEQYF
>TRBJ1-1|NA|TRBV2|many
TGTGCCAGCATTGGGACACTTATGAACACTGAAGCTTTCTTT
CASIGTLMNTEAFF
>TRBJ1-1|NA|TRBV4-2|many
TGTGCCAGCAGCCAACGAAGGGGGGCCACTGAAGCTTTCTTT
CASSQRRGATEAFF
>TRBJ2-1|TRBD2|TRBV28|many
TGTGCCACCCTAGGACTAGCGGGAGAACGGTACAATGAGCAGTTCTTC
CATLGLAGERYNEQFF
>TRBJ1-2|NA|TRBV7-9|few
TGTGCCAGCAGCCAGAGCAGGCAGGGCCACTATGGCTACACCTTC
CASSQSRQGHYGYTF
>TRBJ2-7|TRBD1|TRBV28|many
TGTGCCAGCTCACCCCCGGGACAGGGAACCTACGAGCAGTACTTC
CASSPPGQGTYEQYF
>TRBJ1-2|NA|TRBV28|NA
TGTGCCAGCAGTCAAACAGGGAACTATGGCTACACCTTC
CASSQTGNYGYTF
>TRBJ2-7|TRBD1|TRBV30|many
TGTGCCTGGAGTCAGACAGGGGGCAGGAAGCAGTACTTC
CAWSQTGGRKQYF
>TRBJ1-5|NA|TRBV27|NA
TGTGCCAGCAGTTTATCTGAAAGCCAGCCCCAGCATTTT
CASSLSESQPQHF
>TRBJ2-6|NA|TRBV4-3|few
TGCGCCAGCAGCCAAGGGCTCCACAGGGCTGGGGCCAACGTCCTGACTTTC
CASSQGLHRAGANVLTF
>TRBJ2-1|NA|TRBV7-9|many
TGTGCCAGCCACATAAGCTCCTACAATGAGCAGTTCTTC
CASHISSYNEQFF
>TRBJ2-7|TRBD1|TRBV12-3/TRBV12-4|NA
TGTGCCAGCAGTTTAGGGGACAGATCCTACGAGCAGTACTTC
CASSLGDRSYEQYF
>TRBJ1-5|TRBD1|TRBV20-1|many
TGCAGTGCACCGCGGACAGGTTGGGAACAGCCCCAGCATTTT
CSAPRTGWEQPQHF
>TRBJ2-5|NA|TRBV25-1|few
TGTGCCAGCAGGCAGGGGACCCAGTACTTC
CASRQGTQYF
>TRBJ2-3|NA|TRBV9|many
TGTGCCAGCAGCACCAGACGGAGCACAGATACGCAGTATTTT
CASSTRRSTDTQYF
>TRBJ1-4|TRBD1|TRBV28|many
TGTGCCAGCAGTTTAAGTCTCGGGACAGGTGTGAATTTTCTGTTTTTT
CASSLSLGTGVNFLFF
>TRBJ2-3|TRBD2|TRBV6-2/TRBV6-3|many
TGTGCCAGCACCAAACGGGTGGGGGGGAGCACAGATACGCAGTATTTT
CASTKRVGGSTDTQYF
>TRBJ1-5|NA|TRBV5-4|many
TGTGCCAGCAGCCTAAAAGGTCAGCCCCAGCATTTT
CASSLKGQPQHF
>TRBJ2-1|TRBD2|TRBV27|few
TGTGCCAGCAGTTCGGACGGGACTAGCGGGAGATTTGAGCAGTTCTTC
CASSSDGTSGRFEQFF
>TRBJ2-7|TRBD2|TRBV27|many
TGTGCCAGCAGCACGACTAGCTCGATGTACGAGCAGTACTTC
CASSTTSSMYEQYF
>TRBJ2-1|NA|TRBV11-2|many
TGTGCCAGCAGCTTAGGGGTCCGGGGGCGCAGTAATAATGAGCAGTTCTTC
CASSLGVRGRSNNEQFF
>TRBJ2-5|TRBD2|TRBV5-8|many
TGTGCCAGCAGCCCGGGACTAGCGGGGGAAGAGACCCAGTACTTC
CASSPGLAGEETQYF
>TRBJ1-6|NA|TRBV11-2|NA
TGTGCCAGCAGCTCTCAGACTGTTTATAATTCACCCCTCCACTTT
CASSSQTVYNSPLHF
>TRBJ2-3|TRBD2|TRBV20-1|many
TGCAGTGCTAAAAGGGCGGGAGTGGGCACAGATACGCAGTATTTT
CSAKRAGVGTDTQYF
>TRBJ2-3|NA|TRBV2|many
TGTGCCAGCACGCGGGACACAACGACAGATACGCAGTATTTT
CASTRDTTTDTQYF
>TRBJ1-2|TRBD1|TRBV19|many
TGTGCCAGTAGCAAACCCCCGGGACAGGGGTATGGCTACACCTTC
CASSKPPGQGYGYTF
>TRBJ2-5|NA|TRBV29-1|few
TGCAGCGTTGGTTTGGCTACCCAAGAGACCCAGTACTTC
CSVGLATQETQYF
>TRBJ1-2|NA|TRBV6-1|many
TGTGCCAGCATTTCCCCGGGCGGTAACTATGGCTACACCTTC
CASISPGGNYGYTF
>TRBJ2-3|TRBD2|TRBV29-1|NA
TGCAGCGTTGACGGAGTTAGCGGGAGTGAAGCAGAAACGCAGTATTTT
CSVDGVSGSEAETQYF
>TRBJ2-1|NA|TRBV6-2/TRBV6-3|many
TGTGCCAGCAGTTACTCTGAAATGACTAGTTGGGGTGGTTCCTACAATGAGCAGTTCTTC
CASSYSEMTSWGGSYNEQFF
>TRBJ2-1|NA|TRBV5-6|NA
TGTGCCAGCAGCCCCCTGGGGGGAGGGGGTCTGTTCAATGAGCAGTTCTTC
CASSPLGGGGLFNEQFF